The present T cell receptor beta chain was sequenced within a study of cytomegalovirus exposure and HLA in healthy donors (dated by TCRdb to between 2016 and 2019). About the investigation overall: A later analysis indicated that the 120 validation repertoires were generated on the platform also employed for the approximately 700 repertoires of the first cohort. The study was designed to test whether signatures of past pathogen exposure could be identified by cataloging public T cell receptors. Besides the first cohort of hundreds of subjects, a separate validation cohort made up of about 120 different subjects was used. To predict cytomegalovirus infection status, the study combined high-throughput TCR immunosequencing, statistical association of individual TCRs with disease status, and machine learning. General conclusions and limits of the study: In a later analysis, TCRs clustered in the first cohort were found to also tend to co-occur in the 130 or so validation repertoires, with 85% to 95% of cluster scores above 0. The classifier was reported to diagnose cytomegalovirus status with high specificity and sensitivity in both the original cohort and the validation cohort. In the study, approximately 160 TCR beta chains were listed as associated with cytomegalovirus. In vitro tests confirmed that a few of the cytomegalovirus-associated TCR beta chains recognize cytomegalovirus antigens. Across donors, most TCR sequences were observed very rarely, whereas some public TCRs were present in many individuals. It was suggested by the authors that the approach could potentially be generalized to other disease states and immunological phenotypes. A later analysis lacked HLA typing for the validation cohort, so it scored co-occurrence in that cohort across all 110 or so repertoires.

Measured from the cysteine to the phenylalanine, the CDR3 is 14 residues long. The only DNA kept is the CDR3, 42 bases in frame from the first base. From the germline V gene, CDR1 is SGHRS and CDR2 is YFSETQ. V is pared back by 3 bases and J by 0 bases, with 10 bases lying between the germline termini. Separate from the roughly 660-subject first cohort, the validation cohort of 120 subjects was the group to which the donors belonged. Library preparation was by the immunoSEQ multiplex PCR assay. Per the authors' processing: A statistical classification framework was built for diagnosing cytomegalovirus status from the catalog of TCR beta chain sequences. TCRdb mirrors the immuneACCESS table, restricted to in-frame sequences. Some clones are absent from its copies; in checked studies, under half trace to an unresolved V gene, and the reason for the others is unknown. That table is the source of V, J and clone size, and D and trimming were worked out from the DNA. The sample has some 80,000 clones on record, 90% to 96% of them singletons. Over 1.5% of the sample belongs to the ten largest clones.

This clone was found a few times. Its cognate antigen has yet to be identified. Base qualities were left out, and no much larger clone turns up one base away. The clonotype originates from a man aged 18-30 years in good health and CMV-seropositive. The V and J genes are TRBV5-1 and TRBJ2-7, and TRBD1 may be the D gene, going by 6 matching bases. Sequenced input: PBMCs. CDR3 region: CASSSDSYSYEQYF. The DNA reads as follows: TGCGCCAGCAGCTCGGACAGCTACTCCTACGAGCAGTACTTC.